The T cell receptor (beta chain) under discussion was sequenced for a study of blood T cell repertoires in COVID-19. Looking at the study overall: Both acute and convalescent COVID-19 samples were obtained from the United States, Italy and Spain.

Methods used by the authors: Nucleated cell counts were estimated from reference gene primer amplification. The protocol was immunoSEQ multiplex PCR, while the TCRdb copy is restricted to in-frame clones and leaves out a portion. For V, J and clone size, that table is used; D and trimming come from the DNA. Of 100,000 to 150,000 clones listed, roughly 89% are singletons. Germline lookup yields CDR1 SNHLY and CDR2 FYNNEI. CDR3 length: 12 amino acids. V was pared by 6 bases and J by 4 bases, with 9 bases between. This chain uses TRBV2 with TRBJ1-2, with D unresolved. The sequenced sample was peripheral blood. The sequence came from a man aged 45-65 years with active or convalescent COVID-19. CDR3 sequence: CASRGGIYGYTF. In DNA form, the CDR3 reads TGTGCCAGCAGAGGCGGTATCTATGGCTACACCTTC.